This entry features one T cell receptor beta chain sequence. Its antigen remains unidentified. No base quality information exists; no much larger clone differs at one position. This sample stems from a study of blood T cell repertoires in COVID-19 (dated by TCRdb to about 2020). About the study as a whole: The collaborator samples originated in the United States, Italy and Spain and spanned the acute and convalescent phases of COVID-19. The material from the prospective study consisted of cDNA or gDNA derived from T cells, B-cell-depleted T cells, or PBMCs. Deeply sampled blood TCRbeta repertoires from subjects exposed to, actively infected with, or recovered from COVID-19 were included in the dataset. The repertoires were made available in a free public database intended to serve as a resource for research on the immune response to SARS-CoV-2. The samples were drawn from two sources: the first 160 participants of the ongoing ImmuneRACE study, and 1,200 or so subjects contributed by 6 global collaborators. The sample metadata nearly always contained a de-identified subject ID, COVID-19 status, age in years and sex. Where available, HLA class I and class II types were taken from metadata supplied by the sample provider and were not determined by assay-based typing.

TCRbeta CDR3 regions were amplified from genomic DNA using the immunoSEQ Assay, a bias-controlled multiplex PCR. As for the original processing: Nucleated cell counts per sample were estimated from amplification of reference gene primers within the assay. Sequence reads were collapsed and filtered to measure the absolute abundance of every unique TCRbeta CDR3 rearrangement. For each sample, productive Simpson clonality was calculated by taking the square root of Simpson's diversity index across productive rearrangements. As stored in TCRdb, this immuneACCESS dataset retains in-frame rearrangements with V and J assigned. A fraction of the clones does not appear; measured against another copy, unresolved V genes explain less than half of the discrepancy, and the remainder lacks a known reason. For V, J and clone size, that table is used; D and trimming come from the DNA. The sample includes 280,000 or so clones, with 70% to 90% observed a single time. The ten most abundant clones make up 2% to 2.5% of the sample.

Taken from the germline V gene, the CDR1 and CDR2 loops are MDHEN and SYDVKM. Reading from cysteine to phenylalanine, the CDR3 counts 19 amino acids. The DNA shown is the 57-base CDR3, in frame from base 1. The V end gives up 6 bases and the J end 0 bases, leaving 18 bases in the junction not matched to a gene. On the study overall, not on this receptor specifically: How much clinical and demographic metadata was included differed by source and by participant, and the metadata was provided uncurated.

Samples from volunteer blood donors who had recovered from COVID-19 were contributed by a second Seattle source. Whole blood was collected in K2EDTA tubes by collaborating institutions according to the institutions' own protocols. For TCRbeta analysis, collaborators shipped samples as frozen whole blood, isolated PBMCs, or DNA extracted from either of those sample types. Recombination linked TRBV28 to TRBJ2-7, and TRBD1 matches 9 of the central bases. Source material: peripheral blood. The TCR comes from a woman aged 30 to 39 who had recovered from COVID-19. The CDR3 amino acid sequence is: CASSPPGGQGGLGSYEQYF. The DNA reads TGTGCCAGCAGCCCCCCCGGGGGACAGGGAGGGTTAGGCTCCTACGAGCAGTACTTC.